This TCR beta chain was documented in a study of T cells of healthy individuals. This clonotype was seen at least ten times. TCRdb used MiXCR to reprocess the 5' RACE reads, holding one entry per CDR3 protein. The top ten clones hold roughly 16% of a sample with about 53,000 distinct CDR3 sequences, approximately 15% of them seen once. This receptor was taken from a human donor in good health.

The CDR3 DNA reads as TGTGCCAGCAGTTACGAACAGGGGAACTATGGCTACACCTTC. It encodes CASSYEQGNYGYTF. V gene TRBV6-6 combines with J gene TRBJ1-2, with 7 bases fitting TRBD1. CDR1 MNHNY and CDR2 SVGAGI come from the germline V gene (reference sequence). V was clipped by 2 bases and J by 2 bases; unmatched bases: 2. The CDR3 contains 14 residues.